This is a list of T cell receptor beta chains from one sample in a study of blood T cell dynamics during melanoma immunotherapy. The assay was immunoSEQ multiplex PCR, and TCRdb's table has in-frame clones only and misses some. This sample yields 25,000 to 30,000 clones, of which roughly 88% are seen a single time; about a tenth belongs to the top ten. The specimen was blood, collected from a patient treated with checkpoint blockade. The source is a human donor with melanoma. Each CDR3 is given with its conserved first and last residue. The order of the fields is J gene, D gene, V gene, clone size, CDR3 DNA, CDR3 protein. A D gene is named only where the DNA matches it firmly. Not every row has a clone size; where given, it reads once, few, many or a size class.

j_call: TRBJ2-7
d_call: TRBD1
v_call: TRBV11-1
clone_size: NA
cdr3_nt: TGTGCCAGCAGCCCAGGACCGGGACAGGGTAGCGAGCAGTACTTC
cdr3_aa: CASSPGPGQGSEQYF

j_call: TRBJ1-1
d_call: NA
v_call: TRBV7-8
clone_size: few
cdr3_nt: TGTGCCAGCAGCTACCAGGAGGAGGCTAACGCTTTCTTT
cdr3_aa: CASSYQEEANAFF

j_call: TRBJ1-2
d_call: NA
v_call: TRBV27
clone_size: once
cdr3_nt: TGTGCCAGCAGTAAATTTGGGGTAGGGAATTATGGCTACACCTTC
cdr3_aa: CASSKFGVGNYGYTF

j_call: TRBJ1-2
d_call: NA
v_call: TRBV27
clone_size: NA
cdr3_nt: TGTGCCAGCAGCCAACAGGGATCCCCGGTCTATGGCTACACCTTC
cdr3_aa: CASSQQGSPVYGYTF

j_call: TRBJ1-5
d_call: NA
v_call: TRBV29-1
clone_size: NA
cdr3_nt: TGCAGCGTTCTGGTGGGAGGGGGCAATCAGCCCCAGCATTTT
cdr3_aa: CSVLVGGGNQPQHF

j_call: TRBJ1-2
d_call: NA
v_call: TRBV6-1
clone_size: NA
cdr3_nt: TGTGCCAGCGTTCCGCGCGGCCTGAACTATGGCTACACCTTC
cdr3_aa: CASVPRGLNYGYTF

j_call: TRBJ2-5
d_call: NA
v_call: TRBV5-4
clone_size: NA
cdr3_nt: TGTGCCAGCAGTCTTGAGGGTGGGATCCAAGAGACCCAGTACTTC
cdr3_aa: CASSLEGGIQETQYF

j_call: TRBJ1-2
d_call: NA
v_call: TRBV28
clone_size: NA
cdr3_nt: TGTGCCAGCAGTATTAAGAGCTATGGCTACACCTTC
cdr3_aa: CASSIKSYGYTF

j_call: TRBJ2-3
d_call: TRBD2
v_call: TRBV7-9
clone_size: NA
cdr3_nt: TGTGCCAGCAGCCCTCGGACTAGCGGGAGGACAGATACGCAGTATTTT
cdr3_aa: CASSPRTSGRTDTQYF

j_call: TRBJ1-5
d_call: NA
v_call: TRBV6-5
clone_size: NA
cdr3_nt: TGTGCCAGCAGTGCCACAGGGATTGGCAATCAGCCCCAGCATTTT
cdr3_aa: CASSATGIGNQPQHF

j_call: TRBJ1-3
d_call: NA
v_call: TRBV19
clone_size: NA
cdr3_nt: TGTGCCAGTAGTATCGAAACGGGCTCTGGAAACACCATATATTTT
cdr3_aa: CASSIETGSGNTIYF

j_call: TRBJ1-5
d_call: NA
v_call: TRBV27
clone_size: NA
cdr3_nt: TGTGCCAGCAGTCCTCGCAGGGGAGTCGGCAATCAGCCCCAGCATTTT
cdr3_aa: CASSPRRGVGNQPQHF

j_call: TRBJ1-1
d_call: TRBD1
v_call: TRBV25-1
clone_size: NA
cdr3_nt: TGTGCCAGCAAGGGACAGGGGGGTACTGAAGCTTTCTTT
cdr3_aa: CASKGQGGTEAFF

j_call: TRBJ2-2
d_call: NA
v_call: TRBV4-1
clone_size: NA
cdr3_nt: TGCGCCAGCAGCCAAGAATCTGGGGGAGGTTGGACCGGGGAGCTGTTTTTT
cdr3_aa: CASSQESGGGWTGELFF

j_call: TRBJ1-4
d_call: NA
v_call: TRBV28
clone_size: NA
cdr3_nt: TGTGCCAGCACCCAAGCGGAAAAACTGTTTTTT
cdr3_aa: CASTQAEKLFF

j_call: TRBJ2-5
d_call: TRBD2
v_call: TRBV5-6
clone_size: NA
cdr3_nt: TGTGCCAGCAGCGCTACCGGGACTAGCGGGACCCAGTACTTC
cdr3_aa: CASSATGTSGTQYF

j_call: TRBJ2-7
d_call: NA
v_call: TRBV4-2
clone_size: NA
cdr3_nt: TGTGCCAGCAGCCAAGCGAAGTCGGGACAAAACTACGAGCAGTACTTC
cdr3_aa: CASSQAKSGQNYEQYF

j_call: TRBJ2-6
d_call: NA
v_call: TRBV10-3
clone_size: NA
cdr3_nt: TGTGCCATCAGAATCTCTGGGGCCAACGTCCTGACTTTC
cdr3_aa: CAIRISGANVLTF

j_call: TRBJ1-1
d_call: NA
v_call: TRBV27
clone_size: NA
cdr3_nt: TGTGCCAGCAGTTTGTTCAGGGGTACTGAAGCTTTCTTT
cdr3_aa: CASSLFRGTEAFF

j_call: TRBJ1-5
d_call: NA
v_call: TRBV5-6
clone_size: NA
cdr3_nt: TGTGCCAGCAGCTTCGTCGGGGAGAATCAGCCCCAGCATTTT
cdr3_aa: CASSFVGENQPQHF

j_call: TRBJ1-2
d_call: NA
v_call: TRBV4-3
clone_size: NA
cdr3_nt: TGCGCCAGCAGCCAAGAACTGGGAATCCAAGGCTACACCTTC
cdr3_aa: CASSQELGIQGYTF

j_call: TRBJ2-3
d_call: NA
v_call: TRBV7-2
clone_size: once
cdr3_nt: TGTGCCAGCAGCTTAGCCACCACAGATACGCAGTATTTT
cdr3_aa: CASSLATTDTQYF

j_call: TRBJ1-1
d_call: NA
v_call: TRBV7-9
clone_size: NA
cdr3_nt: TGTGCCAGCAGCCTTCAGGCAGGCGACGAAGCTTTCTTT
cdr3_aa: CASSLQAGDEAFF

j_call: TRBJ1-5
d_call: NA
v_call: TRBV27
clone_size: NA
cdr3_nt: TGTGCCAGCAGTTTAAAGGGTGGGGTACAGCCCCAGCATTTT
cdr3_aa: CASSLKGGVQPQHF

j_call: TRBJ2-7
d_call: TRBD1
v_call: TRBV7-6
clone_size: NA
cdr3_nt: TGTGCCAGCAGCTTAGCGTGGGACAGCACCTACGAGCAGTACTTC
cdr3_aa: CASSLAWDSTYEQYF

j_call: TRBJ2-5
d_call: TRBD1
v_call: TRBV11-3
clone_size: NA
cdr3_nt: TGTGCCAGCAGCTCGGGACAGAGGCAAGAGACCCAGTACTTC
cdr3_aa: CASSSGQRQETQYF

j_call: TRBJ2-7
d_call: NA
v_call: TRBV19
clone_size: NA
cdr3_nt: TGTGCCAGTAGCGGGGGTTTCTACGAGCAGTACTTC
cdr3_aa: CASSGGFYEQYF

j_call: TRBJ1-2
d_call: TRBD1
v_call: TRBV29-1
clone_size: NA
cdr3_nt: TGCAGCGTACGGGACAGAACTAACTATGGCTACACCTTC
cdr3_aa: CSVRDRTNYGYTF

j_call: TRBJ2-7
d_call: TRBD1
v_call: TRBV11-3
clone_size: NA
cdr3_nt: TGTGCCAGCAGCTCAGGACAGGCCACTACCTACGAGCAGTACTTC
cdr3_aa: CASSSGQATTYEQYF

j_call: TRBJ2-7
d_call: NA
v_call: TRBV4-1
clone_size: NA
cdr3_nt: TGCGCCAGCAGCCAAGATCGCCAAGCACTCTCCTACGAGCAGTACTTC
cdr3_aa: CASSQDRQALSYEQYF

j_call: TRBJ1-3
d_call: NA
v_call: TRBV30
clone_size: once
cdr3_nt: TGTGCCTGGACAGTCATCGGGAAAGGGAATGGAAACACCATATATTTT
cdr3_aa: CAWTVIGKGNGNTIYF

j_call: TRBJ1-4
d_call: NA
v_call: TRBV29-1
clone_size: NA
cdr3_nt: TGCAGCGTTGAAGAAGCGGCCGCGCAAGGAGTTGGAAAACTGTTTTTT
cdr3_aa: CSVEEAAAQGVGKLFF

j_call: TRBJ1-1
d_call: TRBD1
v_call: TRBV6-5
clone_size: few
cdr3_nt: TGTGCCAGCAGTTACGGAGGGGTCGGACAGGGTTCTGAAGCTTTCTTT
cdr3_aa: CASSYGGVGQGSEAFF

j_call: TRBJ1-1
d_call: NA
v_call: TRBV29-1
clone_size: NA
cdr3_nt: TGCAGCGTTGACGGGAACACTGAAGCTTTCTTT
cdr3_aa: CSVDGNTEAFF

j_call: TRBJ2-3
d_call: TRBD1
v_call: TRBV13
clone_size: medium-sized
cdr3_nt: TGTGCCAGCAGCTTATTGGACAGGACAGATACGCAGTATTTT
cdr3_aa: CASSLLDRTDTQYF

j_call: TRBJ2-2
d_call: NA
v_call: TRBV6-5
clone_size: NA
cdr3_nt: TGTGCCAGCAGTTACTCGATCAGAGGTTCAGGGGAGCTGTTTTTT
cdr3_aa: CASSYSIRGSGELFF

j_call: TRBJ2-7
d_call: TRBD2
v_call: TRBV9
clone_size: NA
cdr3_nt: TGTGCCAGCAGCGTACCTAGGACTAGCGGTTACGAGCAGTACTTC
cdr3_aa: CASSVPRTSGYEQYF

j_call: TRBJ1-4
d_call: NA
v_call: TRBV4-2
clone_size: once
cdr3_nt: TGTGCCAGCAGCGCCCTGCCTGAAAAACTGTTTTTT
cdr3_aa: CASSALPEKLFF

j_call: TRBJ1-1
d_call: NA
v_call: TRBV5-6
clone_size: NA
cdr3_nt: TGTGCCAGCAGCCCTGATGAGATGAACACTGAAGCTTTCTTT
cdr3_aa: CASSPDEMNTEAFF

j_call: TRBJ2-1
d_call: NA
v_call: TRBV9
clone_size: NA
cdr3_nt: TGTGCCAGCAGCGTCTCAGGGGTAGACAATGAGCAGTTCTTC
cdr3_aa: CASSVSGVDNEQFF

j_call: TRBJ1-2
d_call: TRBD1
v_call: TRBV6-4
clone_size: NA
cdr3_nt: TGTGCCAGCATTAATTCGGACAGGGGTGTGAATGAATATGGCTACACCTTC
cdr3_aa: CASINSDRGVNEYGYTF

j_call: TRBJ1-2
d_call: TRBD1
v_call: TRBV19
clone_size: few
cdr3_nt: TGTGCCAGTAGTCTCATACCTCCGGGACAGAAAGGCTACACCTTC
cdr3_aa: CASSLIPPGQKGYTF

j_call: TRBJ2-7
d_call: NA
v_call: TRBV13
clone_size: NA
cdr3_nt: TGTGCCAGCAGCTTCCGGGGGTACGAGCAGTACTTC
cdr3_aa: CASSFRGYEQYF